Listed here is a single T cell receptor beta chain. The data stem from a study of blood T cell repertoires in COVID-19. Study as a whole: The United States, Italy and Spain supplied acute and convalescent COVID-19 samples. T cells, B-cell-depleted T cells, or PBMCs provided the cDNA or gDNA that served as material.

V was trimmed by 5 bases and J by 7 bases, leaving 12 bases between them. The CDR3 covers 13 residues. Germline V gene sequence: CDR1 LGHNT, CDR2 FRNRAP. In the study's own analysis: Amplifying reference gene primers gave estimates of nucleated cell counts. Assay: immunoSEQ multiplex PCR; the TCRdb copy retains only in-frame clones and omits some. The V and J calls and clone size were taken over from that table, and D and trimming were inferred from the DNA. The sample contains under 150,000 clones, roughly 80% of which appear only once. The source material was peripheral blood. The origin of this receptor is a woman older than 75 with acute or convalescent COVID-19. The chain carries TRBV12-5 and TRBJ1-5, with D possibly being TRBD1 (5 bases). CDR3 in amino acids: CASGVAGGQPQHF. CDR3 DNA: TGTGCTAGTGGTGTGGCGGGGGGACAGCCCCAGCATTTT.